This entry is about one TCR beta chain. Its antigen remains unidentified. This specimen belongs to a study of shared clonotypes between healthy human individuals. The CDR3 is 15 amino acids. Germline lookup yields CDR1 SQVTM and CDR2 ANQGSEA. V lost 1 base, J lost 2 bases, and 7 bases stayed unmatched. General study findings and limits: For naive CD4 cells, 5% to 6.5% of clonotypes were shared across a few donors.

TCRdb's copy holds only in-frame clones and misses some; the assay was immunoSEQ multiplex PCR. The sample has 2 million to 3 million clones; around 90% are singletons. The sequenced sample was naive CD4+ T cells sorted from blood. The subset was: CD45RA+ positively selected. The TCR was taken from a man aged 18-30 years in good health. V and J are TRBV29-1 and TRBJ2-5; TRBD1 aligns across 7 bases. The CDR3: CSVEGVQGVQETQYF. CDR3 bases: TGCAGCGTTGAAGGAGTCCAGGGGGTTCAAGAGACCCAGTACTTC.